The 32 T cell receptor beta chains reported below all come from one sample, sequenced in a study of control samples from healthy donors and cancer patients. The repertoire was sequenced with immunoSEQ multiplex PCR; TCRdb's copy has only in-frame clones and lacks some. Here the sample spans roughly 95,000 clones, approximately 92% being singletons. The sample consisted of blood. The receptors originated from a human donor in good health. The donor label of this sample is uncertain.

V is TRBV27 and J is TRBJ1-1; 7 nucleotides match TRBD1. The V and J ends lost 6 bases and 0 bases, in that order; junction bases with no gene match: 7. This CDR3 has 15 residues. Looked up from germline, CDR1 is MNHEY and CDR2 is SMNVEV (reference sequence). The CDR3 here is CASRSNTGVNTEAFF. The CDR3 bases are TGTGCCAGCAGATCTAACACAGGGGTGAACACTGAAGCTTTCTTT.

This clone occurred once. This chain uses TRBV19 with TRBJ2-5; 9 positions match TRBD1. CDR3 length equals 15 residues. V lost 6 bases and J lost 5; bases outside the gene matches: 10. Germline assignment: CDR1 LNHDA and CDR2 SQIVND (reference sequence). The CDR3 protein is CASRMSRDRVETQYF. Written as DNA, the CDR3 is TGTGCCAGTAGGATGTCCCGGGACAGGGTGGAGACCCAGTACTTC. Full variable domain (remainder filled in from reference TRBV19 and TRBJ2-5): DGGITQSPKYLFRKEGQNVTLSCEQNLNHDAMYWYRQDPGQGLRLIYYSQIVNDFQKGDIAEGYSVSREKKESFPLTVTSAQKNPTAFYLCASRMSRDRVETQYFGPGTRLLVL.

The V gene is TRBV27, the J gene TRBJ2-5; TRBD1 matches at 8 bases. Germline V lookup: CDR1 MNHEY, CDR2 SMNVEV (reference sequence). Trimming took 4 bases from V and 5 from J; bases not matched to a gene: 9. The CDR3 runs to 15 residues. The DNA of the CDR3 is TGTGCCAGCAGTTCAGCTCAGGGGGCAGGTGAGACCCAGTACTTC. This translates into CASSSAQGAGETQYF.

The gene calls are TRBV7-6 and TRBJ2-3; 8 positions agree with TRBD1. V gave up 5 bases and J gave up 0 bases; unmatched junction bases: 4. This CDR3 contains 15 residues. Germline assignment: CDR1 SGHVS and CDR2 FNYEAQ. DNA of the CDR3: TGTGCCAGCAGCCCCCGGGACAGGAGCACAGATACGCAGTATTTT. The encoded protein is CASSPRDRSTDTQYF.

The chain recombines TRBV2 with TRBJ1-4; D remains unclear. Germline-derived CDR1 and CDR2 are SNHLY and FYNNEI. The CDR3 is 13 amino acids. V lost 7 bases and J 7 bases, leaving 13 bases between the germline ends. The CDR3, as DNA: TGTGCCAGCATGGGCATCTTCGGTGAAAAACTGTTTTTT. It translates to CASMGIFGEKLFF.

This clone was seen once. V gene TRBV30 combines with J gene TRBJ2-5; the D gene is possibly TRBD2 (7 bases). Germline V gene data show CDR1 as GTSNPN and CDR2 as SVGIG (reference sequence). Trimming shortened V by 0 bases and J by 11 bases, and 16 bases separated the two germline ends. This CDR3 comprises 13 residues. The CDR3 here is CAWSVVLGRGQYF. The DNA for the CDR3 is TGTGCCTGGAGTGTAGTTCTGGGGAGGGGGCAGTACTTC. Full variable domain (rest looked up from reference TRBV30 and TRBJ2-5): SQTIHQWPATLVQPVGSPLSLECTVEGTSNPNLYWYRQAAGRGLQLLFYSVGIGQISSEVPQNLSASRPQDRQFILSSKKLLLSDSGFYLCAWSVVLGRGQYFGPGTRLLVL.

The gene calls are TRBV3-1 (or the pseudogene TRBV3-2) and TRBJ2-1; the match to TRBD2 covers 10 bases. J gave up 7 bases and V 2 bases, and 5 bases lay outside the gene matches. CDR1 is LGHDT and CDR2 is YNNKEL in the germline V gene (reference sequence). The CDR3 is 15 residues long. The CDR3: CASSQLLAGSNEQFF. In nucleotides, the CDR3 is TGTGCCAGCAGCCAACTACTAGCGGGGAGTAATGAGCAGTTCTTC.

The J gene is TRBJ2-3, the V gene TRBV4-1; tentatively, D is TRBD2 (5 bases). This CDR3 comprises 17 residues. Germline-derived CDR1 and CDR2 are MGHRA and YSYEKL. The germline V and J ends were trimmed by 0 bases and 2 bases, with 15 bases remaining between them. CDR3 amino acids: CASSQEREGSLTDTQYF. Here the CDR3 DNA reads TGCGCCAGCAGCCAAGAACGCGAGGGCAGCCTCACAGATACGCAGTATTTT.

The CDR3 loop is CASSSPGGWGGRRTDTQYF. In nucleotides, the CDR3 is TGTGCCAGCAGCTCCCCAGGGGGTTGGGGGGGGAGACGCACAGATACGCAGTATTTT. This chain joins TRBV7-2 and TRBJ2-3; tentatively, D is TRBD1 or TRBD2 (7 bases each). Trimming took 4 bases from V and 1 from J, leaving 24 bases between them. This CDR3 comprises 19 residues. Germline CDR1 and CDR2: SGHTA and FQGNSA.

The V call is TRBV5-5, the J call TRBJ2-7, with 9 positions matching TRBD1. The length of the CDR3 is 15 residues. Germline-derived CDR1 and CDR2 are SGHKS and YYEKEE (reference sequence). V shed 5 bases and J 6 bases; nucleotides not matched to a gene: 12. DNA of the CDR3: TGTGCCAGCAGGCCCCCTGGACAGGGGTCTGGCGAGCAGTACTTC. Protein product: CASRPPGQGSGEQYF.

V usage is TRBV6-6 and J usage is TRBJ2-3, with TRBD2 matching 7 bases. Trimming at V came to 5 bases and at J to 4 bases, leaving 9 bases not matched to a gene. CDR1 is MNHNY and CDR2 is SVGAGI in the germline V gene (reference sequence). CDR3 length: 15 amino acids. CDR3: CASSPPGGGSDTQYF. The CDR3 nucleotides are TGTGCCAGCAGTCCCCCGGGGGGTGGCTCAGATACGCAGTATTTT.

The rearrangement joins TRBV6-5 to TRBJ1-2; no clear D. Germline V lookup: CDR1 MNHEY, CDR2 SVGAGI. This CDR3 is 15 amino acids long. Between the trimmed V and J ends, which lost 4 bases and 4 bases, there was a span of 16 bases. The CDR3 sequence: CASSSVTTPTYGYTF. CDR3 nucleotides: TGTGCCAGCAGTTCCGTCACGACACCCACCTATGGCTACACCTTC.

This clone was recorded a few times. The chain has TRBV6-4 and TRBJ2-7, with D perhaps matching TRBD1 or TRBD2 (5 bases each). V shed 4 bases and J shed 2 bases, with 15 bases lying between them. The CDR3 contains 15 residues. CDR1 MRHNA and CDR2 SNTAGT come from the germline V gene. The CDR3 is CASSVDSGPAYEQYF. The DNA of the CDR3 is TGTGCCAGCAGTGTCGACTCGGGACCAGCCTACGAGCAGTACTTC.

V and J are TRBV11-2 and TRBJ1-4; D remains unclear. Trimming took 7 bases from V and 8 from J, leaving 14 bases between them. Germline CDR1 and CDR2: SGHAT and FQNNGV. There are 13 residues in the CDR3. CDR3 sequence (DNA): TGTGCCAGCAAGGCCCCTAAGGGCGAAAAACTGTTTTTT. Amino acids: CASKAPKGEKLFF.

The genes are TRBV6-1 and TRBJ2-5; D may be TRBD1 (5 bases). Germline loops: CDR1 MNHNS, CDR2 SASEGT. This CDR3 spans 13 amino acids. Trimming cost V 2 bases and J 4 bases, with 8 bases left between them. As DNA, the CDR3 is TGTGCCAGCAGTGAAAGGGGTCGAGAGACCCAGTACTTC. Translation: CASSERGRETQYF.

The rearrangement uses TRBV19 and TRBJ1-1; 10 bases agree with TRBD1. This CDR3 comprises 17 residues. The V gene end was trimmed by 3 bases and the J gene end by 1 base; junction bases not matched to a gene: 8. The germline V gene has CDR1 LNHDA and CDR2 SQIVND (reference sequence). In nucleotides, the CDR3 is TGTGCCAGTAGTATGGAGGGACAGGGGATACGGAACACTGAAGCTTTCTTT. It encodes CASSMEGQGIRNTEAFF.

The rearrangement links TRBV6-5 to TRBJ1-4; D is perhaps TRBD1 (5 bases). The germline V and J ends were trimmed by 6 bases and 5 bases, with 13 bases remaining between them. There are 14 residues in the CDR3. The germline CDR1 and CDR2 sequences are MNHEY and SVGAGI. The CDR3 DNA sequence: TGTGCCAGCAGGGCGGGGGGGGAAAATGAAAAACTGTTTTTT. This encodes CASRAGGENEKLFF.

The chain recombines TRBV24-1 with TRBJ1-2; D gene unclear. There are 16 residues in the CDR3. V was clipped by 3 bases and J by 4 bases, with 17 bases between them. CDR1 KGHDR and CDR2 SFDVKD come from the germline V gene. The CDR3 coding sequence is TGTGCCACCAGTGATCCCACCGTCGGGAACATCTATGGCTACACCTTC. Encoded protein: CATSDPTVGNIYGYTF.

V usage is TRBV7-6 and J usage is TRBJ1-3, with 7 bases matching TRBD1. CDR3 length equals 17 residues. CDR1 and CDR2 (germline): SGHVS, FNYEAQ. Trimming took 5 bases from V and 1 from J; bases not matched to a gene: 11. CDR3 sequence reads: CASSTYPGTDSGNTIYF. CDR3 nucleotides: TGTGCCAGCAGCACATATCCCGGGACAGATTCTGGAAACACCATATATTTT.

This rearrangement joins TRBV25-1 to TRBJ1-3; D is uncertain. V was cut by 4 bases and J by 0 bases, with 13 bases left in between. Germline CDR1 reads MGHDK; CDR2 reads SYGVNS. The CDR3 loop spans 16 amino acids. The CDR3 region is CASSGLGFDSGNTIYF. The CDR3 bases are TGTGCCAGCAGTGGACTGGGATTCGACTCTGGAAACACCATATATTTT.

The chain recombines TRBV7-3 with TRBJ2-7, with TRBD2 matching over 15 bases. Germline V gene sequence: CDR1 SGHTA, CDR2 FQGTGA. With 5 bases clipped from V and 4 bases from J, the junction kept 12 bases outside the gene matches. The CDR3 sequence is 18 residues long. CDR3 coding DNA: TGTGCCAGCAGCCCAATATCTTCCGGACTAGCGGGGGGGTACGAGCAGTACGTC. It specifies CASSPISSGLAGGYEQYV.

This clone has more than one count but fewer than ten. The genes are TRBV4-2 and TRBJ1-5; no definite D call. The CDR3 covers 13 residues. V shed 0 bases and J shed 9 bases, with 9 bases lying between them. Germline values: CDR1 LGHNA, CDR2 YNFKEQ. CDR3 loop: CASSQDQSVPQHF. CDR3 nucleotide sequence: TGTGCCAGCAGCCAAGATCAATCAGTGCCCCAGCATTTT.

The chain links TRBV3-1 (or the pseudogene TRBV3-2) to TRBJ2-2, with 10 bases that match TRBD2. CDR1 LGHDT and CDR2 YNNKEL come from the germline V gene (reference sequence). V shed 3 bases and J 8 bases; nucleotides not matched to a gene: 6. This CDR3 has 15 residues. CDR3 protein: CASSHPTSGAGELFF. The DNA of the CDR3 is TGTGCCAGCAGCCACCCTACTAGCGGGGCTGGGGAGCTGTTTTTT.

The chain links TRBV5-4 to TRBJ1-6; D is possibly TRBD1 (6 bases). The V and J ends lost 3 bases and 7 bases respectively, with 14 bases between them. CDR3 length: 15 amino acids. Germline V gives CDR1 SGHNT, CDR2 YYREEE (reference sequence). The CDR3 DNA sequence: TGTGCCAGCAGCTCGGTAACAGGGTTAAATTCACCCCTCCACTTT. Amino acid sequence: CASSSVTGLNSPLHF.

The chain joins TRBV19 to TRBJ1-5; TRBD1 aligns across 9 bases. CDR1 is LNHDA, CDR2 SQIVND, per germline (reference sequence). This CDR3 has 17 residues. The ends lost 5 bases at V and 1 base at J; junction bases unmatched: 9. DNA of the CDR3: TGTGCCAGTAGTCTAACCGGGACAGGGATGAGCAATCAGCCCCAGCATTTT. This encodes CASSLTGTGMSNQPQHF. The full variable domain, its missing parts supplied by reference TRBV19 and TRBJ1-5, is DGGITQSPKYLFRKEGQNVTLSCEQNLNHDAMYWYRQDPGQGLRLIYYSQIVNDFQKGDIAEGYSVSREKKESFPLTVTSAQKNPTAFYLCASSLTGTGMSNQPQHFGDGTRLSIL.

This chain links TRBV3-1 (or the pseudogene TRBV3-2) with TRBJ2-2; 7 bases match TRBD2. CDR3 length: 17 amino acids. Trimming at V came to 4 bases and at J to 1 base, leaving 9 bases not matched to a gene. The V gene's germline CDR1 is LGHDT and CDR2 YNNKEL (reference sequence). CDR3 loop: CASSRMQPSGNTGELFF. In DNA, the CDR3 is TGTGCCAGCAGCCGTATGCAGCCTAGCGGGAACACCGGGGAGCTGTTTTTT.

V is TRBV20-1 and J is TRBJ1-3; D is unclear. The CDR3 runs to 13 residues. The germline V gene has CDR1 DFQATT and CDR2 SNEGSKA (reference sequence). Trimming removed 3 bases from V and 0 bases from J, with 6 bases in between. CDR3 bases: TGCAGTGCTAGTTCCCTCTCTGGAAACACCATATATTTT. Translation: CSASSLSGNTIYF.

The chain recombines TRBV5-1 with TRBJ1-3; perhaps TRBD1 as D (6 bases). The CDR3 has 15 amino acids. V lost 4 bases and J 0 bases, leaving 11 bases between the germline ends. Per the germline V gene, CDR1 is SGHRS and CDR2 is YFSETQ. The CDR3: CASSRRQASGNTIYF. The CDR3 DNA is TGCGCCAGCAGCCGGAGACAGGCCTCTGGAAACACCATATATTTT.

This chain connects TRBV5-5 to TRBJ1-1; tentative D call: TRBD1 (5 bases). The CDR3 loop spans 13 amino acids. The germline CDR1 and CDR2 sequences are SGHKS and YYEKEE (reference sequence). The ends were cut back, 1 base at V and 1 base at J, with 5 bases in the middle. The CDR3 DNA is TGTGCCAGCAGCTTGCAGGGGAACACTGAAGCTTTCTTT. Translation: CASSLQGNTEAFF.

This clone was counted between two and nine times. The chain has TRBV10-3 and TRBJ1-6; D gene uncertain. The ends were cut back, 6 bases at V and 4 bases at J, with 7 bases in the middle. The CDR3 is 13 amino acids. Germline lookup yields CDR1 ENHRY and CDR2 SYGVKD. CDR3 sequence (DNA): TGTGCCATCAGCGACAAATATAATTCACCCCTCCACTTT. Translating it yields CAISDKYNSPLHF.

The V and J genes are TRBV24-1 and TRBJ2-1, with 12 bases that match TRBD2. Trimming cost V 4 bases and J 9 bases; bases outside gene matches: 9. The CDR3 is 16 residues long. Germline V lookup: CDR1 KGHDR, CDR2 SFDVKD. The CDR3 bases are TGTGCCACCAGTGACAACCTAGCGGGGGGGCGTAGTGAGCAGTTCTTC. Translating gives CATSDNLAGGRSEQFF.

This chain uses TRBV6-2 or TRBV6-3 with TRBJ2-1; 11 bases are shared with TRBD2. CDR3 length: 17 amino acids. Germline CDR1 MNHEY, CDR2 SVGEGT. V dropped 5 bases and J dropped 1; count of bases not matched to a gene: 7. CDR3 nucleotides: TGTGCCAGCAGTCAAGATACTAGCGGGGGATCCTACAATGAGCAGTTCTTC. This translates into CASSQDTSGGSYNEQFF.